This T cell receptor (beta chain) derives from a study of T cell clones after liver transplantation. As for the study in general: TCRbeta sequencing after a pre-transplant mixed lymphocyte reaction identified graft-donor-reactive clones, later tracked in post-transplant blood. Findings of the study overall: In most of the 8 subjects, circulating graft-donor-reactive CD4 TCRbeta sequences fell significantly after transplant. Migration into the graft, not deletion, may explain lost graft donor-reactive T cells.

Profiling relied on immunoSEQ multiplex PCR, and the TCRdb table lists in-frame clones only, not all of them. The table records about 51,000 clones, 86% of them present only once. This CDR3 region has 16 residues. Germline lookup yields CDR1 SNHLY and CDR2 FYNNEI. With V trimmed by 4 bases and J by 5 bases, 9 bases remained unmatched. As for this clone: Its antigen remains unidentified.

This chain uses TRBV2 with TRBJ2-3; 10 bases fit TRBD2. This receptor was obtained from a human patient who received a liver transplant. A subset of T cells may come from the graft donor. The sequencing here drew on CD8+ T cells from blood, taken 12 months after liver transplant. The DNA of the CDR3 is TGTGCCAGCAGTGTGCCAGCGGGAGGGCCTAGAGATACGCAGTATTTT. This encodes CASSVPAGGPRDTQYF.